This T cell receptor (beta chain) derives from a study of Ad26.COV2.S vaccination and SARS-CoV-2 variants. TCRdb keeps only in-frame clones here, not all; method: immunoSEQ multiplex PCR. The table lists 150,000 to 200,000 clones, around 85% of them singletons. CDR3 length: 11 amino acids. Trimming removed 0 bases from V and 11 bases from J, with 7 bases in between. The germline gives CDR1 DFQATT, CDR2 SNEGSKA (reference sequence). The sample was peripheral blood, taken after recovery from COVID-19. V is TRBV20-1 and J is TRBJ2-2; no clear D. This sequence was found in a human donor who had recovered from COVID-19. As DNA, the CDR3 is TGCAGTGCTAGAGAGAACCATGAGCTGTTTTTT. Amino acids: CSARENHELFF.